These 8 T cell receptor beta chains came from one sample sequenced in a study of blood T cell repertoires in COVID-19. Assay: immunoSEQ multiplex PCR; the TCRdb copy retains only in-frame clones and omits some. The repertoire holds around 250,000 clones, with 85% to 90% as singletons. Sequenced input: PBMCs or T cells enriched from blood (not recorded which). The source of these receptors is a woman aged 25 to 39 with acute COVID-19.

This clone was recorded only once. This chain uses TRBV7-2 with TRBJ2-1; the match to TRBD2 covers 8 bases. Trimming removed 6 bases from V and 7 bases from J; junction bases left unmatched: 11. The CDR3 has 15 amino acids. Germline CDR1 and CDR2: SGHTA and FQGNSA. The CDR3 DNA reads as TGTGCCAGCAGTGCGATTACAGCGGGAGAAAATGAGCAGTTCTTC. Its protein is CASSAITAGENEQFF.

The rearrangement joins TRBV7-3 to TRBJ2-6; D is undetermined. V lost 0 bases, J lost 0 bases, and 6 bases lay in between. Germline CDR1 is SGHTA and CDR2 is FQGTGA. This CDR3 contains 16 residues. The CDR3 is CASSLTYSSGANVLTF. CDR3 coding DNA: TGTGCCAGCAGCTTAACGTACAGCTCTGGGGCCAACGTCCTGACTTTC. The variable domain in full, completed from reference TRBV7-3 and TRBJ2-6, reads GAGVSQTPSNKVTEKGKYVELRCDPISGHTALYWYRQSLGQGPEFLIYFQGTGAADDSGLPNDRFFAVRPEGSVSTLKIQRTERGDSAVYLCASSLTYSSGANVLTFGAGSRLTVL.

With respect to this clone: Other DNA sequences of this sample code for an identical CDR3. The chain joins TRBV19 to TRBJ1-4, with D maybe TRBD1 (5 bases). Germline CDR1 and CDR2: LNHDA and SQIVND (reference sequence). V lost 3 bases and J lost 7, with 12 bases in between. CDR3 length: 14 amino acids. This CDR3 reads CASSIGQGGEKLFF. The CDR3 coding sequence is TGTGCCAGTAGTATCGGCCAGGGTGGTGAAAAACTGTTTTTT.

V is TRBV6-4 and J is TRBJ2-1; 10 nucleotides line up with TRBD2. The CDR3 loop spans 13 amino acids. Germline V CDR1 and CDR2: MRHNA, SNTAGT. V was pared by 6 bases and J by 9 bases, with 5 bases of the junction left unmatched. The CDR3 spells CASSPAGGREQFF. CDR3 sequence (DNA): TGTGCCAGCAGCCCAGCGGGAGGGCGTGAGCAGTTCTTC.

The chain has TRBV12-3 or TRBV12-4 and TRBJ1-5; unclear D gene. Trimming removed 4 bases from V and 4 bases from J, with 5 bases in between. CDR3 length: 12 amino acids. This chain's CDR3 is CASSWENQPQHF. The DNA for the CDR3 is TGTGCCAGCAGTTGGGAGAATCAGCCCCAGCATTTT.

V gene TRBV28 combines with J gene TRBJ2-3, with D tentatively TRBD1 (6 bases). Germline CDR1 is MDHEN and CDR2 is SYDVKM. The CDR3 is made up of 18 amino acids. V lost 5 bases and J 6 bases, leaving 27 bases between the germline ends. The CDR3 region is CASSRLFDRNQALDTQYF. CDR3 DNA: TGTGCCAGCAGTCGCTTATTCGACAGGAATCAGGCGTTGGATACGCAGTATTTT. Variable domain in full (rest from reference TRBV28 and TRBJ2-3): DVKVTQSSRYLVKRTGEKVFLECVQDMDHENMFWYRQDPGLGLRLIYFSYDVKMKEKGDIPEGYSVSREKKERFSLILESASTNQTSMYLCASSRLFDRNQALDTQYFGPGTRLTVL.

This chain uses TRBV15 with TRBJ2-7, with 12 nucleotides matching TRBD1. V lost 4 bases and J lost 5; bases outside the gene matches: 3. Germline values: CDR1 LNHNV, CDR2 YYDKDF (reference sequence). This CDR3 is built from 14 residues. The DNA of the CDR3 is TGTGCCACCAGCATGGGACAGGGGGCAAACGAGCAGTACTTC. Encoded protein: CATSMGQGANEQYF.

The chain recombines TRBV2 with TRBJ1-1, with TRBD1 matching 8 bases. This CDR3 spans 13 amino acids. V shed 6 bases and J 1 base; nucleotides not matched to a gene: 1. The V gene's germline CDR1 is SNHLY and CDR2 FYNNEI. CDR3 residues: CASRDRGNTEAFF. The CDR3 DNA reads TGTGCCAGCAGAGACAGGGGGAACACTGAAGCTTTCTTT.